This TCR beta chain was documented in a study of blood T cell repertoires in COVID-19. Study at large: Samples came from the United States, Italy and Spain, spanning acute and convalescent COVID-19.

Trimming left V 2 bases short and J 6 bases short, with 13 bases between. Germline lookup yields CDR1 MNHEY and CDR2 SVGEGT. This CDR3 is 14 amino acids long. Repertoires were generated with immunoSEQ multiplex PCR, while TCRdb's copy carries only in-frame clones and drops some. This sample has around 120,000 clones, with 86% found just once. The chain joins TRBV6-2 or TRBV6-3 to TRBJ1-1; D perhaps matches TRBD1 (5 bases). The source of this sequence is a woman between 45 and 60 years old who had recovered from COVID-19. The sample was PBMCs or T cells enriched from blood (not recorded which). CDR3 DNA sequence: TGTGCCAGCAGTTACCTCGGCAGGGAGGCTGAAGCTTTCTTT. Translating it yields CASSYLGREAEAFF.